This T cell receptor beta chain was found in a study of human T cells and chemical hapten exposure. The time point was: patch test 1, 2 weeks after DPC sensitization. Sample treatment: therapeutic diphenylcyclopropenone sensitization with weekly scalp DPC. V lost 3 bases to trimming and J lost 0 bases, with 9 bases between them. The CDR3 spans 15 residues. The germline V gene encodes CDR1 KGHSH and CDR2 LQKENI. MiXCR was run by TCRdb on the RACE reads, yielding one entry per CDR3 protein. The sample consists of over 95,000 distinct CDR3 sequences, over 10% of them appearing once. This clonotype was detected ten times or more.

The sequenced sample was whole blood, obtained in connection with sensitization to the hapten diphenylcyclopropenone (DPC). This TCR came from a woman aged 40 to 50 with alopecia areata. Some clones in this sample may be carry-over from other donors' samples. The chain uses TRBV18 and TRBJ1-5; no clear D. This CDR3 reads CASSPMAASNQPQHF. CDR3 DNA sequence: TGTGCCAGCTCACCGATGGCAGCTAGCAATCAGCCCCAGCATTTT.